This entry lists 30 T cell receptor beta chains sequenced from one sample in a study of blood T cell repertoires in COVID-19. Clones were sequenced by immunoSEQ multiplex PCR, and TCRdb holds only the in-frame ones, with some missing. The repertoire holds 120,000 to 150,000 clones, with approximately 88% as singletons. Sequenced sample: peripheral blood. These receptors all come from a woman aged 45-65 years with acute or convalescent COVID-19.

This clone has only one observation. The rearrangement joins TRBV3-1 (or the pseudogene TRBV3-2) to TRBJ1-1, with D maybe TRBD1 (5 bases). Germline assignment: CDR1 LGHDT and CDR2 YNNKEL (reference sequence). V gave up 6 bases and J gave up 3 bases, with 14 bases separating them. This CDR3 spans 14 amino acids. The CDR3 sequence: CASSQTDTYTEAFF. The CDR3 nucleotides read TGTGCCAGCAGTCAGACGGACACTTACACTGAAGCTTTCTTT.

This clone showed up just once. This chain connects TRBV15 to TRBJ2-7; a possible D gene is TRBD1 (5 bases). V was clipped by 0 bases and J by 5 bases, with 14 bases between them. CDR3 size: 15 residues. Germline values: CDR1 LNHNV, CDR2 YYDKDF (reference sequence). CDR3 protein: CATSREPGSTDEQYF. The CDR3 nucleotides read TGTGCCACCAGCAGAGAGCCAGGGTCTACTGACGAGCAGTACTTC.

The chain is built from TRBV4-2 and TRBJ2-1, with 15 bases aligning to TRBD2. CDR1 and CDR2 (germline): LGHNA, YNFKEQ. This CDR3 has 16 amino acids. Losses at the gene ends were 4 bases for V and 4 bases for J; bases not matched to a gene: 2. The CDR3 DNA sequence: TGTGCCAGCAGCCCCGGGACTAGCGGGAGGTACAATGAGCAGTTCTTC. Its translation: CASSPGTSGRYNEQFF.

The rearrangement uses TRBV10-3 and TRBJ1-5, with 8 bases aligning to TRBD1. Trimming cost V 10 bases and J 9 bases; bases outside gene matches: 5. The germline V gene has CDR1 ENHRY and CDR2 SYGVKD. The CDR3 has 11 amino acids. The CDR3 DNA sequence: TGTGCCACCGGACAGGGAGGGCCCCAGCATTTT. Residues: CATGQGGPQHF.

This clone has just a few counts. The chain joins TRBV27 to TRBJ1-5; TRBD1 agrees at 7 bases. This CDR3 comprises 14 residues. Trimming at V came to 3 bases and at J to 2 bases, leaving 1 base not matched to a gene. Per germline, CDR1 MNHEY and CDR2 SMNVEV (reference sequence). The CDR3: CASSFTGGNQPQHF. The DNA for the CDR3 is TGTGCCAGCAGTTTCACAGGGGGCAATCAGCCCCAGCATTTT.

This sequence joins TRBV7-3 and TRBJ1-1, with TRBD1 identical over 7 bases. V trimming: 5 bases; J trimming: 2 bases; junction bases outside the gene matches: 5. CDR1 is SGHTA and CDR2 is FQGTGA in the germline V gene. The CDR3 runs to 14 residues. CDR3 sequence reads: CASSRRQGNTEAFF. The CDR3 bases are TGTGCCAGCAGCCGCCGACAGGGCAACACTGAAGCTTTCTTT.

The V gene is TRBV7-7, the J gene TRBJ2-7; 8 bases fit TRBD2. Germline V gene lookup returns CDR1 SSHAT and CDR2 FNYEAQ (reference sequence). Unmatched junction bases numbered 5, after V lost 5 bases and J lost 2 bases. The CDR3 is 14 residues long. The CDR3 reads CASSPGLGAYEQYF. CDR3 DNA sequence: TGTGCCAGCAGCCCGGGACTAGGGGCCTACGAGCAGTACTTC.

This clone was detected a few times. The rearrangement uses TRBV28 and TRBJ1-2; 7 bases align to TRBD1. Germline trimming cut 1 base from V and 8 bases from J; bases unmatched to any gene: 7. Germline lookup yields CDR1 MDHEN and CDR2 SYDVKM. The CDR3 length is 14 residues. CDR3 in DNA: TGTGCCAGCAGTTTATTCCAGGGACAGAAGGGCTACACCTTC. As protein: CASSLFQGQKGYTF.

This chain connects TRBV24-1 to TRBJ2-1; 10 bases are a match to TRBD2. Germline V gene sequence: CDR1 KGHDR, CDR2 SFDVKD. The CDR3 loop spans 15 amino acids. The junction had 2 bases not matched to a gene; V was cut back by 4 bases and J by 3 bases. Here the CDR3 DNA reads TGTGCCACCAGTGAGAGCGGGGGGGACTACAATGAGCAGTTCTTC. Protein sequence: CATSESGGDYNEQFF.

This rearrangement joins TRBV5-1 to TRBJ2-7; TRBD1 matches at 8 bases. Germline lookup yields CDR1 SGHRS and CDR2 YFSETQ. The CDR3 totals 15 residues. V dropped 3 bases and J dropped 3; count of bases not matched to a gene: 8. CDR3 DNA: TGCGCCAGCAGCTCTCTCCGGGACAGGAGCTACGAGCAGTACTTC. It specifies CASSSLRDRSYEQYF.

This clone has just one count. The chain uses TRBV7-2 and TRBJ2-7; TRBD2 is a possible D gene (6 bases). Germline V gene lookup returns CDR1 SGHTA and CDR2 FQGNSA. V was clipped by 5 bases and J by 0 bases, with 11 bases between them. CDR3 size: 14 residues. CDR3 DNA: TGTGCCAGCAGCGTTAGCGGATTCTCCTACGAGCAGTACTTC. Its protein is CASSVSGFSYEQYF. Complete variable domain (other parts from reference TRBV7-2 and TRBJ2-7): GAGVSQSPSNKVTEKGKDVELRCDPISGHTALYWYRQSLGQGLEFLIYFQGNSAPDKSGLPSDRFSAERTGGSVSTLTIQRTQQEDSAVYLCASSVSGFSYEQYFGPGTRLTVT.

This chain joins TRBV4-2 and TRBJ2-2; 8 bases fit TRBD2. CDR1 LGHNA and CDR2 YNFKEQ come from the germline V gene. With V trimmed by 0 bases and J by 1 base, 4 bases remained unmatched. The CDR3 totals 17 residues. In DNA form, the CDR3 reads TGTGCCAGCAGCCAAGATGGCAGCGGGAGGAACACCGGGGAGCTGTTTTTT. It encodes CASSQDGSGRNTGELFF.

The CDR3 protein is CAIRRDRSSYEQYF. In nucleotides, the CDR3 is TGTGCCATCAGGAGGGACAGGAGCTCCTACGAGCAGTACTTC. The rearrangement uses TRBV10-3 and TRBJ2-7; 8 positions match TRBD1. After removal of 6 bases from V and 0 bases from J, the junction contained 4 bases not matched to a gene. The CDR3 extends over 14 amino acids. CDR1 ENHRY and CDR2 SYGVKD come from the germline V gene.

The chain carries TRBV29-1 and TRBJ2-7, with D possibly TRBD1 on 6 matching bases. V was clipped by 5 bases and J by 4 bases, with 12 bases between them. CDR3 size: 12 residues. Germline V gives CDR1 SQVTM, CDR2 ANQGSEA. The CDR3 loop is CSVRQERYEQYF. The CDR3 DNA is TGCAGCGTTCGACAGGAGCGTTACGAGCAGTACTTC.

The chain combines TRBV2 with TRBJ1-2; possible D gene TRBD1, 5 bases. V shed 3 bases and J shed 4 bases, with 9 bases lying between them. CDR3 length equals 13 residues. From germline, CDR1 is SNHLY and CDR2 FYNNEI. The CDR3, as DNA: TGTGCCAGCAGTGATGACAGCCTCTATGGCTACACCTTC. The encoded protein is CASSDDSLYGYTF.

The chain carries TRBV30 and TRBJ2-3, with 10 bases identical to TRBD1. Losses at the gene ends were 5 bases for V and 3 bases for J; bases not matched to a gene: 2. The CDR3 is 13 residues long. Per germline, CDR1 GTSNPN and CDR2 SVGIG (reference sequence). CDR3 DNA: TGTGCCTGGGGACAGGGGGATACAGATACGCAGTATTTT. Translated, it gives CAWGQGDTDTQYF.

CDR3 nucleotide sequence: TGTGCCAGTAGTATTACAGGGCGAACTGAAGCTTTCTTT. Protein: CASSITGRTEAFF. The chain carries TRBV19 and TRBJ1-1, with a weak D call TRBD1 (6 bases). The CDR3 loop spans 13 amino acids. Germline CDR1 and CDR2: LNHDA and SQIVND (reference sequence). The V and J ends lost 3 bases and 5 bases respectively, with 10 bases between them.

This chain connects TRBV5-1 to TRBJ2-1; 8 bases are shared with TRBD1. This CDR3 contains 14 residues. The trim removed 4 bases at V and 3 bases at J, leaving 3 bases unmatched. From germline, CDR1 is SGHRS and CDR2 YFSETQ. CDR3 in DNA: TGCGCCAGCAGCGACGGGACAGGCTACAATGAGCAGTTCTTC. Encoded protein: CASSDGTGYNEQFF.

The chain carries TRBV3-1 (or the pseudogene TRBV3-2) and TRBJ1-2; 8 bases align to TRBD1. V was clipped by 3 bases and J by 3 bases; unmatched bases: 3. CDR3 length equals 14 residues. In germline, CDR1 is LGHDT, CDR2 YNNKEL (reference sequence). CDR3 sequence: CASSQARGHYGYTF. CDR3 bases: TGTGCCAGCAGCCAGGCCAGGGGGCACTATGGCTACACCTTC.

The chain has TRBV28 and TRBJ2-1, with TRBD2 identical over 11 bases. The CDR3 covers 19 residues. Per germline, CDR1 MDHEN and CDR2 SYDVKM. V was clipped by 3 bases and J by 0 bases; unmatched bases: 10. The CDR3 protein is CASSFPLTSGDFSYNEQFF. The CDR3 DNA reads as TGTGCCAGCAGTTTCCCGCTGACTAGCGGGGATTTCTCCTACAATGAGCAGTTCTTC.

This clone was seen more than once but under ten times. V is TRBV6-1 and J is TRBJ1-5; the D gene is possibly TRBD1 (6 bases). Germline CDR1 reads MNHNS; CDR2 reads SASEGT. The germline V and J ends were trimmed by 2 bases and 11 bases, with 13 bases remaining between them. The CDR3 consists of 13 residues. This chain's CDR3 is CASSELLGGAQHF. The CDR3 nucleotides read TGTGCCAGCAGTGAACTTCTAGGGGGAGCCCAGCATTTT.

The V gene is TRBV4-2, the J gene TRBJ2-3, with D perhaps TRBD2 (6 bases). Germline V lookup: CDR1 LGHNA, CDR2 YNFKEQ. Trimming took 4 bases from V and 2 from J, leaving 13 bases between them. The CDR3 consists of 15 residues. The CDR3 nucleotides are TGTGCCAGCAGCCTAACCGGGGGTGACACAGATACGCAGTATTTT. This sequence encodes CASSLTGGDTDTQYF.

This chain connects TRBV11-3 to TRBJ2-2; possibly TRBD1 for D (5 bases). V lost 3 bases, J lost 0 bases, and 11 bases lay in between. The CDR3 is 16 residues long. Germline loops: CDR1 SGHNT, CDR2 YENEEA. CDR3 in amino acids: CASSFSGRANTGELFF. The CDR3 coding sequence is TGTGCCAGCAGCTTCTCCGGCAGGGCGAACACCGGGGAGCTGTTTTTT.

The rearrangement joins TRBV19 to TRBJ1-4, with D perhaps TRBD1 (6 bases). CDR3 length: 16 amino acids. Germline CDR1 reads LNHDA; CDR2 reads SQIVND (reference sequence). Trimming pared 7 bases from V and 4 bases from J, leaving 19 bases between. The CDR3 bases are TGTGCCAGTACCCCTAGGGGCGGACAGTTTAATGAAAAACTGTTTTTT. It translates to CASTPRGGQFNEKLFF.

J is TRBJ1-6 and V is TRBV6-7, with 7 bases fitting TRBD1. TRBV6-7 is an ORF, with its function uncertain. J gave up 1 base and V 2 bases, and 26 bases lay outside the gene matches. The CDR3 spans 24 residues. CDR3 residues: CASSYPVKGARVGVSRSYNSPLHF. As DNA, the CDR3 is TGTGCCAGCAGTTACCCGGTGAAGGGGGCGCGGGTCGGGGTTAGTAGGTCCTATAATTCACCCCTCCACTTT.

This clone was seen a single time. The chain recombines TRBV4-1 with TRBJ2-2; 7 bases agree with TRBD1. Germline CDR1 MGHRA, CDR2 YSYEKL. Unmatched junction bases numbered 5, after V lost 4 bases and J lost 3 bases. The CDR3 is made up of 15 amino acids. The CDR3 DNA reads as TGCGCCAGCAGCCTAAGGGACAGTTACACCGGGGAGCTGTTTTTT. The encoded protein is CASSLRDSYTGELFF.

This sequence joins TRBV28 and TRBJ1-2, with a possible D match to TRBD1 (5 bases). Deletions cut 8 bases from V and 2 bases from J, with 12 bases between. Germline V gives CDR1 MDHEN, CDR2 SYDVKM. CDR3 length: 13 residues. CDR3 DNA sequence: TGTGCCAGCCGACAGCCTCCGAACTATGGCTACACCTTC. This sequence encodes CASRQPPNYGYTF.

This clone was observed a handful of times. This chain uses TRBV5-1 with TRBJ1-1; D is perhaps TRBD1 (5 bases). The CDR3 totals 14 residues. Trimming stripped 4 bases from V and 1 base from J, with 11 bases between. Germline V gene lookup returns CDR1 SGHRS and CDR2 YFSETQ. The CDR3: CASSRQGWNTEAFF. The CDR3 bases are TGCGCCAGCAGCCGCCAGGGTTGGAACACTGAAGCTTTCTTT.

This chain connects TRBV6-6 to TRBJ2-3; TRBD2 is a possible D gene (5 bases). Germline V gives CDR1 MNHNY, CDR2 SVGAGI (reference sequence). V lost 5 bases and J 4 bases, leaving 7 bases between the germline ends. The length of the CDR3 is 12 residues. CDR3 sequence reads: CASSQLADTQYF. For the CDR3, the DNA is TGTGCCAGCAGTCAACTAGCAGATACGCAGTATTTT.

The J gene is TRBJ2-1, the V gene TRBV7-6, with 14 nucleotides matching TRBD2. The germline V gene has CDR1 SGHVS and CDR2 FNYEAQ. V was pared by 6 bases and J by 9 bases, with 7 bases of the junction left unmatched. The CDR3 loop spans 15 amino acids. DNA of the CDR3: TGTGCCAGCAGGCCGACTAGCGGGAGGGCGGGTGAGCAGTTCTTC. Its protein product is CASRPTSGRAGEQFF.